This T cell receptor (beta chain) comes out of a study of blood T cell repertoires in COVID-19. Study context: The United States, Italy and Spain were the sources of the acute and convalescent COVID-19 samples. The analysed material was cDNA or gDNA that came from T cells, B-cell-depleted T cells, or PBMCs.

The CDR3 sequence is 16 residues long. V lost 4 bases and J lost 9, with 25 bases in between. Germline V gene data show CDR1 as SGHTS and CDR2 as YDEGEE. Authors' processing steps: Amplifying reference gene primers gave estimates of nucleated cell counts. Produced via immunoSEQ multiplex PCR; TCRdb's table is partial and in-frame only. V and J calls and clone size follow that table, whereas D and trimming were derived from the DNA. In the table there are 30,000 to 40,000 clones, 88% of which are singletons. The TCR comes from a man between 65 and 85 years old with active COVID-19. The gene calls are TRBV5-8 and TRBJ1-1; TRBD1 is a possible D gene (6 bases). Material for sequencing was peripheral blood. The CDR3 loop is CASSPGRRTLGGQAFF. CDR3 bases: TGTGCCAGCAGCCCGGGACGGCGCACCCTAGGGGGACAAGCTTTCTTT.